Listed here are 2 T cell receptor beta chains from one sample, sequenced in a study of T cells in Graves' hyperthyroidism and ophthalmopathy. TCR beta CDR3 sequences were amplified from RNA transcripts. The TCR CDR3 first-round RT-PCR relied on the HTBI primer set. TCRdb recomputed calls from the multiplex PCR reads with MiXCR, one row per CDR3 protein. There are around 620,000 distinct CDR3 sequences in the sample; 16% occur only once, and 3.8% lies in the top ten. Specimen: blood. All receptors derive from a woman aged 25-40 years with Graves' hyperthyroidism.

This clonotype was seen a few times. The V gene is TRBV7-2, the J gene TRBJ2-7, with TRBD1 as a possible D gene (5 bases). Germline values: CDR1 SGHTA, CDR2 FQGNSA. This CDR3 region has 15 residues. V lost 2 bases, J lost 1 base, and 12 bases lay in between. The CDR3 nucleotides are TGTGCCAGCAGCTTATCCCCAGGGCCTTCCTACGAGCAGTACTTC. Translation: CASSLSPGPSYEQYF.

Here the CDR3 DNA reads TGTGCCACCAGTGATTTGAGTGGTCTAGCGGGATTCGATACGCAGTATTTT. It is translated as CATSDLSGLAGFDTQYF. This chain connects TRBV24-1 to TRBJ2-3; TRBD2 aligns across 9 bases. The J segment lost 6 bases and the V segment lost 0 bases, leaving 9 bases of the junction unmatched. This CDR3 spans 17 amino acids. The germline gives CDR1 KGHDR, CDR2 SFDVKD.